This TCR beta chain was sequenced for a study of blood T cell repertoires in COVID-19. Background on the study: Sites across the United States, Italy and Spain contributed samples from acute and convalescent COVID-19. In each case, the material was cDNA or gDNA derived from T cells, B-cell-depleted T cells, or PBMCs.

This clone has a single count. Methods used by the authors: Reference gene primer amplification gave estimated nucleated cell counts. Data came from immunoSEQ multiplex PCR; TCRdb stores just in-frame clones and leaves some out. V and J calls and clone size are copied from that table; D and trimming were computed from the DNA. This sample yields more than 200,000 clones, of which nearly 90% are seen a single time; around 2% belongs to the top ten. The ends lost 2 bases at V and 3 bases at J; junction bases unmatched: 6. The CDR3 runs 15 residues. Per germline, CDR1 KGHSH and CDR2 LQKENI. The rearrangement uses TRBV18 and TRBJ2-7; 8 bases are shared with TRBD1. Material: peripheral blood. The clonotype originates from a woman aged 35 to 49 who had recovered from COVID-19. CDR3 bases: TGTGCCAGCTCACCAGTGGGACAGGAACACTACGAGCAGTACTTC. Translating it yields CASSPVGQEHYEQYF.